This T cell receptor beta chain was recorded in a study of identical twins. cDNA carried unique molecular identifiers, and a universal primer site was added by template switching. From the 5' RACE reads, TCRdb called clonotypes with MiXCR, one entry per CDR3 protein. The table has hundreds of thousands of distinct CDR3 sequences, roughly a quarter seen once. Germline assignment: CDR1 DFQATT and CDR2 SNEGSKA (reference sequence). The CDR3 spans 13 residues. V lost 3 bases to trimming and J lost 6 bases; unmatched junction nucleotides: 4. Points from the study as a whole: For out-of-frame alpha sequences shared by twins, low generation probability was in excess.

Notes on this clonotype: The target antigen is unknown.

These sequences were also reported in another study, on T cells expressing NK-cell markers. Turning to that study: Within several experiments, an anti-gamma-delta TCR antibody kept the sorting limited to alpha-beta TCR T cells.

This chain uses TRBV20-1 with TRBJ2-2; 7 bases match TRBD2. The sequence was collected from a woman between 18 and 29 years old in good health. Sequenced sample: CD4+ T cells sorted from blood. The CDR3 sequence: CSASGRLSGELFF. The CDR3 coding sequence is TGCAGTGCTAGCGGGAGGTTGTCCGGGGAGCTGTTTTTT.